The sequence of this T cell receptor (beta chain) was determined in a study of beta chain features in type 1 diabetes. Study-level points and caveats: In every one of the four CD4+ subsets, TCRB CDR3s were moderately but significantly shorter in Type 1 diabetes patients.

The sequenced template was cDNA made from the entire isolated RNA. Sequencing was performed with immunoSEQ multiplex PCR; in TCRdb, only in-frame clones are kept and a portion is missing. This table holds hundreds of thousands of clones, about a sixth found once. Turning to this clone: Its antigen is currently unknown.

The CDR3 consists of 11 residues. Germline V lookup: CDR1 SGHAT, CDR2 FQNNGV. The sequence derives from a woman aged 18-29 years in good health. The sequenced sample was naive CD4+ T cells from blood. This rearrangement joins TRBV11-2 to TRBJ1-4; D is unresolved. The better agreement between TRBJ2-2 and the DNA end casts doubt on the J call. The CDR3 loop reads CASSLGPELFF. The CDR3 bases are TGTGCCAGCAGCTTAGGTCCGGAGCTGTTTTTT.